The clone carrying this TCR beta chain was counted a few times. Its antigen is not known. This sample was included in a study of naive and memory T cell subsets. The beta constant-region primer was an equimolar mix of two oligonucleotides covering TRBC1 and TRBC2. Nested alpha and beta constant-region primers with the SP2 primer drove four PCR rounds on ligated cDNA. A 12-nucleotide UMI and the SP2 primer were added to the cDNA 3' end by oligonucleotide ligation. TCRdb re-analysed the UMI-ligation and nested PCR reads in MiXCR, keeping a single row per CDR3 protein. Here the sample spans around 160,000 distinct CDR3 sequences, 22% being singletons. With 6 bases removed from V and 7 bases from J, the gap between germline ends came to 22 bases. Germline CDR1 reads MDHEN; CDR2 reads SYDVKM. The CDR3 loop spans 16 amino acids. The study's findings and limits: Naive repertoires, especially CD8, held a few larger clonotypes, possibly memory cells re-expressing CD45RA. Gini index rose across naive, CM, EM and EMRA in CD4 and CD8. Over 95% of naive TCR sequences appeared only once, unlike memory subsets.

The sample comprised naive CD4+ T cells from blood. The sequence came from a human donor in good health. The genes are TRBV28 and TRBJ2-1, with D perhaps being TRBD1 or TRBD2 (6 bases each). Written as DNA, the CDR3 is TGTGCCAGCAGGGTCGGGGGCGGTGCGGTAGTTAATGAGCAGTTCTTC. This codes for CASRVGGGAVVNEQFF.